This T cell receptor (beta chain) was recorded in a study of blood T cells in healthy people across ages. Findings and limits, study-wide: Comparison with aged donors showed that long-lived donors had more naive CD4+ cells and higher diversity.

Primed by a sample-barcoded 5' primer and a J-beta primer mix, a second PCR proceeded for about 6 to 12 cycles. From the 5' RACE reads, TCRdb called clonotypes with MiXCR, one entry per CDR3 protein. The data contain hundreds of thousands of distinct CDR3 sequences, around a fifth of them seen just once; the ten biggest clones take up 3.6%. The CDR3 is 13 residues long. Trimming removed 5 bases from V and 6 bases from J, with 11 bases in between. On this clonotype itself: Its cognate antigen is unknown.

The chain uses TRBV12-3 or TRBV12-4 and TRBJ2-4; tentative D call: TRBD1 (6 bases). This sequence was found in a man in his 70s in good health. Material: blood. CDR3 nucleotides: TGTGCCAGCAGTCACAGGGAGAGAAACATTCAGTACTTC. It encodes CASSHRERNIQYF.